This TCR beta chain originates from a study of CXCR3-negative and CXCR3-positive naive CD8 T cells. Overall study results and limits: A higher hydrophobicity marked the TRB CDR3s of CXCR3-positive naive cells versus CXCR3-negative naive cells. Diversity proved comparably high across both naive subsets and much lower in memory CD8+ cells. Naive CXCR3-positive and CXCR3-negative cells shared TRBV-TRBJ usage; memory cells diverged.

A remark on this clonotype: Antigen: not known.

The CDR3 covers 13 residues. Per germline, CDR1 SGHVS and CDR2 FNYEAQ. The sorting of each CD8+ T cell subset was done in triplicate, at roughly 310,000 cells each. Naivety in CD8+ T cells corresponded to a CD45RO-CCR7+CD27+CD95- phenotype. UMI-labeled 5' RACE yielded the TRB cDNA libraries. TCRdb re-called the 5' RACE reads, yielding one record per CDR3 amino acid sequence without DNA. This sample carries some 130,000 distinct CDR3 sequences, with roughly 0.6% going to the ten biggest clones. V and J are TRBV7-6 and TRBJ2-3; TCRdb names TRBD2, which stays unverified in the absence of DNA. The sequence was obtained from a human donor in good health. Some clones in this sample may be carry-over from other donors' samples. Sequencing input: naive CXCR3+ CD8+ T cells from blood. Subset of the sample: CD45RO-CCR7+CD27+CD95- naive CD8+ T cells expressing CXCR3 (TNR3+). CDR3 loop: CASSGGGADTQYF.